This TCR beta chain was profiled in a study of blood T cell repertoires in COVID-19. Across the study: Samples of COVID-19 (acute and convalescent) were obtained from the United States, Italy and Spain. T cells, B-cell-depleted T cells, or PBMCs supplied cDNA or gDNA.

This CDR3 has 15 amino acids. Germline V gene lookup returns CDR1 KGHSH and CDR2 LQKENI. Trimming removed 2 bases at V and 7 bases at J, with 15 bases between. Measured with immunoSEQ multiplex PCR; TCRdb has only the in-frame clones, and not every one. Of 65,000 to 90,000 clones in the sample, around 84% were seen once. The sample was peripheral blood. V usage is TRBV18 and J usage is TRBJ2-1; no firm D call. The origin of this receptor is a woman aged 80 or over in a cohort sampled during active or convalescent COVID-19. CDR3 in amino acids: CASSPGQAVQNEQFF. Written as DNA, the CDR3 is TGTGCCAGCTCACCAGGGCAGGCAGTACAGAATGAGCAGTTCTTC.